Listed below are T cell receptor beta chains from one sample, sequenced in a study of blood T cell repertoires in COVID-19. Libraries were prepared by immunoSEQ multiplex PCR; TCRdb keeps only in-frame clonotypes and omits some of them. The sample has 75,000 to 100,000 clones; around 88% are singletons. The specimen sequenced was peripheral blood. Receptors originate from an elderly man with acute or convalescent COVID-19. CDR3s include the opening cysteine and the closing phenylalanine or tryptophan. Each record gives: clone size, D gene, V gene, J gene, CDR3 protein, CDR3 DNA. A D gene is named only where the DNA matches it firmly. Size tells how often a clone was seen (once, few, many) or the class of an expanded clone, and some rows leave it out.

size: once
D: -
V: TRBV6-1
J: TRBJ1-1
CDR3: CASSEAPDRATEAFF
DNA: TGTGCCAGCAGTGAGGCCCCGGATCGAGCGACTGAAGCTTTCTTT

size: -
D: -
V: TRBV7-3
J: TRBJ2-4
CDR3: CASSPLGGKIQYF
DNA: TGTGCCAGCAGCCCCCTGGGGGGTAAAATTCAGTACTTC

size: -
D: -
V: TRBV24-1
J: TRBJ2-1
CDR3: CATQAGFGNEQFF
DNA: TGTGCCACCCAGGCAGGGTTTGGGAATGAGCAGTTCTTC

size: -
D: TRBD1
V: TRBV6-6
J: TRBJ1-5
CDR3: CASSYSGTDSNQPQHF
DNA: TGTGCCAGCAGTTACTCAGGGACAGATAGCAATCAGCCCCAGCATTTT

size: -
D: -
V: TRBV11-2
J: TRBJ2-1
CDR3: CASSGRNRYNEQFF
DNA: TGTGCCAGCAGCGGGAGAAACCGCTACAATGAGCAGTTCTTC

size: -
D: -
V: TRBV7-3
J: TRBJ2-1
CDR3: CASSLGLASIDEQFF
DNA: TGTGCCAGCAGCTTGGGTCTAGCTAGTATCGATGAGCAGTTCTTC

size: -
D: -
V: TRBV14
J: TRBJ1-1
CDR3: CASSLGQSEAFF
DNA: TGTGCCAGCAGCCTAGGACAGAGTGAAGCTTTCTTT

size: -
D: TRBD2
V: TRBV28
J: TRBJ2-2
CDR3: CASSLLISGSHHTGELFF
DNA: TGTGCCAGCAGTTTACTTATTAGCGGGAGTCACCACACCGGGGAGCTGTTTTTT

size: -
D: -
V: TRBV5-1
J: TRBJ2-2
CDR3: CASSFGQPPNTGELFF
DNA: TGCGCCAGCAGCTTTGGACAACCCCCGAACACCGGGGAGCTGTTTTTT

size: -
D: TRBD1
V: TRBV6-5
J: TRBJ2-4
CDR3: CASSPQRDRKNIQYF
DNA: TGTGCCAGCAGTCCCCAGAGGGACAGAAAAAACATTCAGTACTTC

size: -
D: TRBD1
V: TRBV28
J: TRBJ1-2
CDR3: CASTTGGQGLAGYTF
DNA: TGTGCCAGCACCACTGGGGGACAGGGCCTCGCTGGCTACACCTTC

size: -
D: TRBD2
V: TRBV7-6
J: TRBJ2-5
CDR3: CAIGGTSGSEGYF
DNA: TGTGCCATCGGGGGGACTAGCGGGAGTGAGGGGTACTTC

size: -
D: TRBD1
V: TRBV18
J: TRBJ1-2
CDR3: CASSPRRTGRNDGYTF
DNA: TGTGCCAGCTCACCTCGACGGACAGGGCGGAACGATGGCTACACCTTC

size: -
D: -
V: TRBV6-2/TRBV6-3
J: TRBJ2-3
CDR3: CASSPIADYSTDTQYF
DNA: TGTGCCAGCAGCCCTATAGCGGATTACAGCACAGATACGCAGTATTTT

size: -
D: TRBD2
V: TRBV6-4
J: TRBJ2-3
CDR3: CASSEVAGESTQYF
DNA: TGTGCCAGCAGTGAAGTAGCGGGAGAATCTACGCAGTATTTT

size: -
D: -
V: TRBV19
J: TRBJ2-7
CDR3: CASSKQGYYEQYF
DNA: TGTGCCAGTAGTAAACAGGGTTACTACGAGCAGTACTTC

size: -
D: -
V: TRBV19
J: TRBJ1-5
CDR3: CASSRSSTNQPQHF
DNA: TGTGCCAGTAGTAGATCCTCAACAAATCAGCCCCAGCATTTT

size: -
D: TRBD2
V: TRBV7-8
J: TRBJ2-7
CDR3: CASSLTSGYEQYF
DNA: TGTGCCAGCAGCTTAACTAGCGGATACGAGCAGTACTTC

size: -
D: -
V: TRBV12-3/TRBV12-4
J: TRBJ1-2
CDR3: CASSLGGSYGYTF
DNA: TGTGCCAGCAGTTTAGGCGGCAGTTATGGCTACACCTTC

size: -
D: -
V: TRBV13
J: TRBJ2-3
CDR3: CASTPADSTDTQYF
DNA: TGTGCCAGCACCCCCGCAGATAGCACAGATACGCAGTATTTT

size: -
D: TRBD1
V: TRBV29-1
J: TRBJ2-3
CDR3: CSVETGQEQYF
DNA: TGCAGCGTTGAAACGGGACAGGAGCAGTATTTT

size: -
D: -
V: TRBV6-2/TRBV6-3
J: TRBJ2-1
CDR3: CASSYGASAYNEQFF
DNA: TGTGCCAGCAGTTACGGGGCTAGCGCCTACAATGAGCAGTTCTTC

size: -
D: -
V: TRBV28
J: TRBJ1-2
CDR3: CASSLSRLNYGYTF
DNA: TGTGCCAGCAGTTTATCCAGGCTGAACTATGGCTACACCTTC

size: -
D: -
V: TRBV15
J: TRBJ1-1
CDR3: CATSKAPTGNTEAFF
DNA: TGTGCCACCAGCAAAGCCCCGACAGGTAACACTGAAGCTTTCTTT